These 5 T cell receptor beta chains originate from one sample sequenced in a study of blood T cell repertoires in COVID-19. The method was immunoSEQ multiplex PCR; TCRdb's version includes in-frame clones alone and lacks a portion of them. The sample has 350,000 to 400,000 clones; roughly 90% are singletons. Source material: PBMCs or T cells enriched from blood (not recorded which). Every receptor here comes from a woman between 25 and 40 years old who had recovered from COVID-19.

The chain couples TRBV7-9 to TRBJ1-2; 11 bases align to TRBD1. V shed 4 bases, J shed 8 bases, and the junction held 3 bases outside the gene matches. The CDR3 extends over 13 amino acids. Per germline, CDR1 SEHNR and CDR2 FQNEAQ (reference sequence). The CDR3 sequence is CASSSGQGVGYTF. The DNA for the CDR3 is TGTGCCAGCAGCTCGGGACAGGGGGTAGGCTACACCTTC.

As to this clone: The same CDR3 can be traced to other DNA sequences in this sample. The chain couples TRBV5-4 to TRBJ1-2; D gene unclear. Trimming stripped 2 bases from V and 3 bases from J, with 5 bases between. Germline CDR1 reads SGHNT; CDR2 reads YYREEE (reference sequence). This CDR3 has 12 amino acids. The DNA for the CDR3 is TGTGCCAGCAGCTTCGGGGACTATGGCTACACCTTC. It codes for CASSFGDYGYTF.

This sequence joins TRBV28 and TRBJ1-4; maybe TRBD1 (5 bases). Germline V lookup: CDR1 MDHEN, CDR2 SYDVKM. The CDR3 loop spans 16 amino acids. The V gene lost 2 bases and the J gene lost 0 bases, with 10 bases spanning the gap. CDR3 protein: CASSLPRRATNEKLFF. The DNA for the CDR3 is TGTGCCAGCAGTTTACCTCGCAGGGCAACTAATGAAAAACTGTTTTTT.

This clone was detected only a few times. CDR3 in DNA: TGTGCCAGCAGCGCCACAGGGAACTCTGGAAACACCATATATTTT. Residues: CASSATGNSGNTIYF. The chain joins TRBV9 to TRBJ1-3, with D perhaps TRBD1 (6 bases). The CDR3 extends over 15 amino acids. V gave up 3 bases and J gave up 0 bases, with 10 bases separating them. Germline V CDR1 and CDR2: SGDLS, YYNGEE.

The chain combines TRBV6-4 with TRBJ2-7; the D is unclear. Germline V gene lookup returns CDR1 MRHNA and CDR2 SNTAGT. The CDR3 spans 10 residues. V was trimmed by 11 bases and J by 1 base, leaving 6 bases between them. This CDR3 reads CAEKSYEQYF. The CDR3 DNA reads as TGTGCCGAGAAATCCTACGAGCAGTACTTC.